The clone carrying this T cell receptor (beta chain) was recorded many times. Antigen unknown. The record originates from a study of Graves' ophthalmopathy and Graves' hyperthyroidism. Whole-study findings and limits: The study's model predicted ophthalmopathy progression at 70% to 71% sensitivity and approximately 72% specificity.

RNA transcripts provided the template for amplifying TCR beta CDR3 regions. An opening RT-PCR round employed HTBI primers and preceded a second-round multiplex PCR. TCRdb fed the multiplex PCR reads into MiXCR, producing one record per CDR3 protein. The table shows 600,000 to 650,000 distinct CDR3 sequences, with 20% to 25% occurring only once. The hyperthyroidism patients, aged 18 to 65, had been newly diagnosed, with under 2 months' duration. Germline V lookup: CDR1 MNHEY, CDR2 SVGAGI. V was clipped by 0 bases and J by 2 bases; unmatched bases: 4. The CDR3 is 15 residues long. The sequenced material came from peripheral blood. The chain links TRBV6-5 to TRBJ2-7, with 7 nucleotides matching TRBD1. The clonotype was recovered from a woman aged 18-30 years with stable Graves' hyperthyroidism. Some clones in this sample may be carry-over from other donors' samples. As DNA, the CDR3 is TGTGCCAGCAGTTACTCCCCGGGACAGACCTACGAGCAGTACTTC. Translation gives CASSYSPGQTYEQYF.